This T cell receptor (beta chain) came from a study of T cell changes during pregnancy in multiple sclerosis. Profiled with immunoSEQ multiplex PCR; TCRdb holds only in-frame clones, not every one. In the table there are about 40,000 clones, about 85% of which are singletons. The V and J ends lost 3 bases and 3 bases respectively, with 9 bases between them. This CDR3 comprises 14 residues. CDR1 is SEHNR, CDR2 FQNEAQ, per germline (reference sequence). The receptor comes from a female donor with multiple sclerosis, enrolled in a pregnancy study. The sample here was CD4+ T cells from peripheral blood mononuclear cells, taken after pregnancy. The chain uses TRBV7-9 and TRBJ1-3, with D possibly TRBD1 on 5 matching bases. The CDR3 reads CASSFQGLGNTIYF. CDR3 bases: TGTGCCAGCAGCTTTCAGGGCCTTGGAAACACCATATATTTT.